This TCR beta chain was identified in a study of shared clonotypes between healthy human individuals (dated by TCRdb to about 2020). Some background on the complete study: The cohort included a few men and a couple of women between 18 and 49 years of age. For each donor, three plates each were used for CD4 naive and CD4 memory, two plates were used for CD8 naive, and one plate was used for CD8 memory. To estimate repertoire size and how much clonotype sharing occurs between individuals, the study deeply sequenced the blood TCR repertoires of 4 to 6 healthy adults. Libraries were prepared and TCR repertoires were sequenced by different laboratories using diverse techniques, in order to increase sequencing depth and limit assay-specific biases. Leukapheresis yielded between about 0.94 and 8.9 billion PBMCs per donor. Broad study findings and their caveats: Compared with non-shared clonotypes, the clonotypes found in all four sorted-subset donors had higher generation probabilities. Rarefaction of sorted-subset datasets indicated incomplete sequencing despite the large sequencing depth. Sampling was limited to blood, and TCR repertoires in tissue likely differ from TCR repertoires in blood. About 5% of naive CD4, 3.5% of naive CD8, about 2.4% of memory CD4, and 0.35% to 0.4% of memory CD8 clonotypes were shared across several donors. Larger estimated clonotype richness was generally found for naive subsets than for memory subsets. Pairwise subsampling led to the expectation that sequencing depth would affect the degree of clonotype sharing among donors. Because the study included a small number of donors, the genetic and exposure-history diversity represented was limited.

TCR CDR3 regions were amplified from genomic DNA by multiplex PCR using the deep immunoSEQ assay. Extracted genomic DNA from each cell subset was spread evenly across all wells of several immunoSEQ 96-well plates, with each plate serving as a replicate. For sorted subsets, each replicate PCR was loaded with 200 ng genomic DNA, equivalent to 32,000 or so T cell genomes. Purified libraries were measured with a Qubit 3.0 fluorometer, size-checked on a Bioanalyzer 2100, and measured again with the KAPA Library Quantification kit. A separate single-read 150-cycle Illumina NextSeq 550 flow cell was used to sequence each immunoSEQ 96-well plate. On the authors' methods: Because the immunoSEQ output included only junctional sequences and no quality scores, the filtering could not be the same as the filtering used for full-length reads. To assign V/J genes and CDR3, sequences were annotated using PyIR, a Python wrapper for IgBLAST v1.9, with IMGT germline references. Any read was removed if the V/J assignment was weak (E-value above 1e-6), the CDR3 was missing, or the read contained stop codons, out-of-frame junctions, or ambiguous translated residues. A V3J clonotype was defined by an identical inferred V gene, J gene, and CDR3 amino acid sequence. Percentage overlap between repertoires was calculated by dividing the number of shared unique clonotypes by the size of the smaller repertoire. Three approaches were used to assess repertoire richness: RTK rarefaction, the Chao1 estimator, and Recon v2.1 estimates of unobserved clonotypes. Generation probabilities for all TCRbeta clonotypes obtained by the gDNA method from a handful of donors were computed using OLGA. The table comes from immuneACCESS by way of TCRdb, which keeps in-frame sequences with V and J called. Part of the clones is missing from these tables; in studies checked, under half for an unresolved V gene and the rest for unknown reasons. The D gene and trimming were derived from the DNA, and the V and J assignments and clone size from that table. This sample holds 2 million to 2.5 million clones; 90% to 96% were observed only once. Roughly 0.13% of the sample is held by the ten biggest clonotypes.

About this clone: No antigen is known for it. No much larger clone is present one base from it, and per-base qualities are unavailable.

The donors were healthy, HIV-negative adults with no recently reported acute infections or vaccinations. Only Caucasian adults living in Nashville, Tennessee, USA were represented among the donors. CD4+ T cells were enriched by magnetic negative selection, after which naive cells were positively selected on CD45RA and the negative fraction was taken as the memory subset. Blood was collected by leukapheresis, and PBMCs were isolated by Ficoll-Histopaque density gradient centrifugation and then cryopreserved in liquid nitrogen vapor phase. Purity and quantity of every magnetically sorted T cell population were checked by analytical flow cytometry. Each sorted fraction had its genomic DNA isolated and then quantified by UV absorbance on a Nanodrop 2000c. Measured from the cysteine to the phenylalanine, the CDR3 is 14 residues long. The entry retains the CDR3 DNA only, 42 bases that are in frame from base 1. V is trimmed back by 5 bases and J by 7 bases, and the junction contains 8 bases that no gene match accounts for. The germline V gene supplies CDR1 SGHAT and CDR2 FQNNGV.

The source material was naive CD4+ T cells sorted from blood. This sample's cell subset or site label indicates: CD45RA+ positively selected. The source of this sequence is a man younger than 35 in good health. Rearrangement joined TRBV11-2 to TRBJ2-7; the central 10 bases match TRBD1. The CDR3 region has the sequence CASSRGQGKEEQYF. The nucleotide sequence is TGTGCCAGCAGCCGGGGACAGGGGAAAGAGGAGCAGTACTTC.